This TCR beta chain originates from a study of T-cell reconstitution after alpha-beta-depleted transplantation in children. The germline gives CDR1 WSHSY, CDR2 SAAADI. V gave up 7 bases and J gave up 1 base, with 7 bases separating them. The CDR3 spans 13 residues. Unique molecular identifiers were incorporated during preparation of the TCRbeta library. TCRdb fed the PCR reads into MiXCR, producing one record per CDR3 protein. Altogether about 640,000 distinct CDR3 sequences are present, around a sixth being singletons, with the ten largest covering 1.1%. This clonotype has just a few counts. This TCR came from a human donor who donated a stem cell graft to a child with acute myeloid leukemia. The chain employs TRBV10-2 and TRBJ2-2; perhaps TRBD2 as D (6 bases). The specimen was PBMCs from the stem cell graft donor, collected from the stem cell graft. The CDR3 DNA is TGCGCCAGCATGGGGGGGAACACCGGGGAGCTGTTTTTT. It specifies CASMGGNTGELFF.